This TCR beta chain was documented in a study of T cell responses to AZD1222 COVID-19 vaccine. In the study overall: Samples with a second dose at about 4 or about 12 weeks were pooled together.

CDR1 is SGDLS, CDR2 YYNGEE, per germline. Trimming left V 2 bases short and J 4 bases short, with 13 bases between. This CDR3 contains 15 residues. The assay was immunoSEQ multiplex PCR, and TCRdb's table has in-frame clones only and misses some. The sample consists of approximately 190,000 clones, almost 95% of them appearing once. Regarding the study as a whole: The study reported that nearly half of spike-specific TCRs target unmutated variant regions. Among those given AZD1222, only five or six were seropositive at baseline. Repertoire collection took place solely once the T cell response had peaked.

As to this clone: Its matching antigen is unknown.

The chain carries TRBV9 and TRBJ1-5; the D gene is possibly TRBD1 (5 bases). The receptor comes from an adult in good health. Sequences were derived from peripheral blood, sampled on day 0 of AZD1222 vaccination. The CDR3 DNA sequence: TGTGCCAGCAGCGTTAGCGGGACGGAAAATCAGCCCCAGCATTTT. It is translated as CASSVSGTENQPQHF.